These 24 T cell receptor beta chains were sequenced from one sample in a study of T cells after yellow fever vaccination. TCRdb reprocessed the 5' RACE reads via MiXCR and lists one record per CDR3 protein. The profile shows 350,000 to 450,000 distinct CDR3 sequences, over 15% of them singletons. This material consisted of PBMCs, taken before the yellow fever booster vaccination. These receptors were collected from a man aged 18 to 30 who received the YFV17D yellow fever vaccine.

This clonotype was seen more than once but under ten times. The chain couples TRBV9 to TRBJ2-1; no definite D call. V gave up 4 bases and J gave up 8 bases, with 13 bases separating them. This CDR3 has 13 residues. The germline V gene encodes CDR1 SGDLS and CDR2 YYNGEE. This CDR3 reads CASSISPRDEQFF. As DNA, the CDR3 is TGTGCCAGCAGCATCTCCCCTCGCGATGAGCAGTTCTTC.

This clonotype was counted between two and nine times. The chain couples TRBV5-6 to TRBJ2-1; D possibly corresponds to TRBD1 (6 bases). The CDR3 runs 15 residues. The germline gives CDR1 SGHDT, CDR2 YYEEEE. V was clipped by 4 bases and J by 2 bases, with 13 bases between them. The CDR3 region has the DNA TGTGCCAGCAGCGAGGGGGTCGGGGCCTACAATGAGCAGTTCTTC. Protein: CASSEGVGAYNEQFF.

There are many counts of this clonotype. The rearrangement joins TRBV28 to TRBJ2-7; TRBD2 might be the D (6 bases). The germline V and J ends were trimmed by 8 bases and 0 bases, with 8 bases remaining between them. Per germline, CDR1 MDHEN and CDR2 SYDVKM. This CDR3 is 12 amino acids long. The CDR3 sequence: CASGGSSYEQYV. Written as DNA, the CDR3 is TGTGCCAGCGGAGGGAGCTCCTACGAGCAGTACGTC.

This chain uses TRBV10-3 with TRBJ1-1; TRBD1 matches 8 bases. With 8 bases clipped from V and 5 bases from J, the junction kept 7 bases outside the gene matches. The CDR3 consists of 13 residues. Germline-derived CDR1 and CDR2 are ENHRY and SYGVKD. The DNA for the CDR3 is TGTGCCATCGGGACAGGTACCTGGACTGAAGCTTTCTTT. Protein product: CAIGTGTWTEAFF.

J is TRBJ2-7 and V is TRBV28; D might be TRBD2 (5 bases). V gave up 3 bases and J gave up 4 bases, with 10 bases separating them. The V gene's germline CDR1 is MDHEN and CDR2 SYDVKM. This CDR3 region has 13 residues. The DNA for the CDR3 is TGTGCCAGCAGTTTTGATACGGGGTACGAGCAGTACGTC. The encoded protein is CASSFDTGYEQYV.

This chain joins TRBV7-9 and TRBJ2-1; D is possibly TRBD1 or TRBD2 (6 bases each). The germline V and J ends were trimmed by 8 bases and 1 base, with 9 bases remaining between them. CDR1 SEHNR and CDR2 FQNEAQ come from the germline V gene (reference sequence). The CDR3 is 13 residues long. CDR3 in amino acids: CASPGASYNEQFF. The DNA for the CDR3 is TGTGCCAGCCCGGGGGCGTCCTACAATGAGCAGTTCTTC.

This clonotype has more than one count but fewer than ten. The gene calls are TRBV12-3 or TRBV12-4 and TRBJ1-2; possibly TRBD1 for D (5 bases). Trimming cost V 8 bases and J 2 bases, with 18 bases left between them. The CDR3 is made up of 15 amino acids. The CDR3 nucleotides read TGTGCCAGCTTTGGGCAGGGAAGGAGGAACTATGGCTACACCTTC. This gives the protein CASFGQGRRNYGYTF.

V is TRBV6-6 and J is TRBJ1-4; D might be TRBD1 (5 bases). V lost 4 bases and J 13 bases, leaving 7 bases between the germline ends. CDR3 length: 10 amino acids. Per the germline V gene, CDR1 is MNHNY and CDR2 is SVGAGI (reference sequence). The CDR3 loop is CASSSGGLFF. DNA of the CDR3: TGTGCCAGCAGTTCGGGGGGACTGTTTTTT.

The rearrangement joins TRBV5-1 to TRBJ1-1; tentatively, D is TRBD1 (5 bases). Per germline, CDR1 SGHRS and CDR2 YFSETQ. The CDR3 contains 15 residues. The V gene lost 4 bases and the J gene lost 5 bases, with 18 bases spanning the gap. The chain's CDR3 is CASSASVRDDTEAFF. As DNA, the CDR3 is TGCGCCAGCAGCGCCTCTGTCCGGGACGATACTGAAGCTTTCTTT. The complete variable domain, with remaining parts taken from reference TRBV5-1 and TRBJ1-1, reads KAGVTQTPRYLIKTRGQQVTLSCSPISGHRSVSWYQQTPGQGLQFLFEYFSETQRNKGNFPGRFSGRQFSNSRSEMNVSTLELGDSALYLCASSASVRDDTEAFFGQGTRLTVV.

The V gene is TRBV5-5, the J gene TRBJ1-4, with 7 bases matching TRBD1. Germline CDR1 SGHKS, CDR2 YYEKEE (reference sequence). V lost 4 bases, J lost 8 bases, and 8 bases stayed unmatched. This CDR3 is built from 14 residues. The CDR3 sequence is CASSRTGKGEKLFF. The CDR3 coding sequence is TGTGCCAGCAGCCGGACAGGCAAAGGGGAAAAACTGTTTTTT.

The chain couples TRBV6-5 to TRBJ2-7; TRBD2 aligns across 10 bases. Per the germline V gene, CDR1 is MNHEY and CDR2 is SVGAGI. The CDR3 extends over 14 amino acids. J lost 3 bases, V lost 5 bases, and 4 bases had no gene match. The DNA of the CDR3 is TGTGCCAGCAGTAGACTAGCGGGTTACTACGAGCAGTACTTC. This codes for CASSRLAGYYEQYF.

J is TRBJ2-7 and V is TRBV28; D unresolved. The germline V gene has CDR1 MDHEN and CDR2 SYDVKM. CDR3 length: 15 residues. Deletions cut 4 bases from V and 0 bases from J, with 13 bases between. CDR3 nucleotides: TGTGCCAGCAGTTATGCGACCGTTCGCTCCTACGAGCAGTACGTC. Amino acid sequence: CASSYATVRSYEQYV.

This clonotype occurred many times. V usage is TRBV12-3 or TRBV12-4 and J usage is TRBJ1-4, with 9 positions matching TRBD1. J was trimmed by 8 bases and V by 6 bases; bases with no gene match: 13. The CDR3 totals 16 residues. The CDR3 spells CASRTTGTGRFEKLFF. As DNA, the CDR3 is TGTGCCAGCAGAACAACCGGGACAGGGCGTTTCGAAAAACTGTTTTTT.

The genes are TRBV4-3 and TRBJ2-1; no definite D call. The germline V gene encodes CDR1 LGHNA and CDR2 YSLEER. Trimming shortened V by 2 bases and J by 8 bases, and 7 bases separated the two germline ends. The CDR3 runs 12 residues. The CDR3: CASSQMGDEQFF. The CDR3, as DNA: TGCGCCAGCAGCCAAATGGGCGATGAGCAGTTCTTC.

The V gene is TRBV7-2, the J gene TRBJ2-5; TRBD2 matches 9 bases. Germline V lookup: CDR1 SGHTA, CDR2 FQGNSA. The CDR3 extends over 14 amino acids. V gave up 5 bases and J gave up 8 bases; unmatched junction bases: 9. CDR3 loop: CASSRSGGRGTQYF. The CDR3 DNA reads TGTGCCAGCAGCCGTAGCGGGGGCCGCGGAACCCAGTACTTC. Full variable domain (rest looked up from reference TRBV7-2 and TRBJ2-5): GAGVSQSPSNKVTEKGKDVELRCDPISGHTALYWYRQSLGQGLEFLIYFQGNSAPDKSGLPSDRFSAERTGGSVSTLTIQRTQQEDSAVYLCASSRSGGRGTQYFGPGTRLLVL.

The V gene is TRBV4-3, the J gene TRBJ2-3, with D perhaps being TRBD1 or TRBD2 (5 bases each). The CDR3 length is 16 residues. The germline V gene has CDR1 LGHNA and CDR2 YSLEER. Deletions cut 3 bases from V and 3 bases from J, with 16 bases between. CDR3 sequence (DNA): TGCGCCAGCAGCCAGAACGTGGGGGTACGGACAGATACGCAGTATTTT. Its protein is CASSQNVGVRTDTQYF.

The J gene is TRBJ2-7, the V gene TRBV6-6; 7 bases fit TRBD1. Germline CDR1 reads MNHNY; CDR2 reads SVGAGI (reference sequence). Trimming cost V 7 bases and J 4 bases; bases outside gene matches: 13. The CDR3 spans 15 residues. This CDR3 reads CASKAPTGSRYEQYF. CDR3 nucleotides: TGTGCCAGCAAAGCCCCGACAGGGTCGAGGTACGAGCAGTACTTC.

This clonotype showed up just a few times. V gene TRBV20-1 combines with J gene TRBJ1-2; D gene uncertain. Deletions cut 3 bases from V and 0 bases from J, with 5 bases between. CDR3 length equals 12 residues. The germline gives CDR1 DFQATT, CDR2 SNEGSKA (reference sequence). CDR3 region: CSASEANYGYTF. CDR3 nucleotides: TGCAGTGCTAGCGAGGCTAACTATGGCTACACCTTC.

This clonotype has a count of ten or more. J is TRBJ1-1 and V is TRBV7-2; D is perhaps TRBD1 (6 bases). The CDR3 has 15 amino acids. CDR1 and CDR2 (germline): SGHTA, FQGNSA. Trimming stripped 5 bases from V and 1 base from J, with 14 bases between. The CDR3 bases are TGTGCCAGCAGCCGACAACAGGGACGGAACACTGAAGCTTTCTTT. Amino acid sequence: CASSRQQGRNTEAFF.

This clonotype was seen just once. The rearrangement joins TRBV15 to TRBJ2-1; TRBD2 matches at 10 bases. CDR1 and CDR2 from the germline V gene are LNHNV and YYDKDF (reference sequence). The ends lost 3 bases at V and 5 bases at J; junction bases unmatched: 1. CDR3 length: 14 amino acids. In nucleotides, the CDR3 is TGTGCCACCAGCAGCGGACTAGCGGACAATGAGCAGTTCTTC. This gives the protein CATSSGLADNEQFF.

The CDR3 region has the DNA TGTGCCACCAGCAGAGGTAATATGAACACTGAAGCTTTCTTT. Translated: CATSRGNMNTEAFF. The chain carries TRBV15 and TRBJ1-1; D remains ambiguous. The CDR3 consists of 14 residues. Germline V lookup: CDR1 LNHNV, CDR2 YYDKDF (reference sequence). The V gene lost 1 base and the J gene lost 0 bases, with 6 bases spanning the gap. Supplemented by reference TRBV15 and TRBJ1-1, the full variable domain reads DAMVIQNPRYQVTQFGKPVTLSCSQTLNHNVMYWYQQKSSQAPKLLFHYYDKDFNNEADTPDNFQSRRPNTSFCFLDIRSPGLGDTAMYLCATSRGNMNTEAFFGQGTRLTVV.

A few counts support this clonotype. This chain links TRBV5-1 with TRBJ1-2; TRBD1 might be the D (5 bases). Germline CDR1 is SGHRS and CDR2 is YFSETQ. This CDR3 contains 13 residues. Deletions cut 2 bases from V and 8 bases from J, with 13 bases between. The CDR3 bases are TGCGCCAGCAGCTTCTTCCAGGGACGAGGCTACACCTTC. Protein product: CASSFFQGRGYTF.

This clonotype was observed a handful of times. The chain is built from TRBV6-6 and TRBJ2-7, with D unclear. V lost 2 bases and J lost 4, with 9 bases in between. Germline V gene lookup returns CDR1 MNHNY and CDR2 SVGAGI (reference sequence). The CDR3 loop spans 13 amino acids. CDR3 loop: CASSYVGGYEQYV. CDR3 in DNA: TGTGCCAGCAGTTACGTCGGCGGTTACGAGCAGTACGTC.

The V and J genes are TRBV12-3 or TRBV12-4 and TRBJ1-5; perhaps TRBD1 as D (6 bases). V was pared by 7 bases and J by 8 bases, with 15 bases between. The CDR3 covers 13 residues. CDR3 amino acids: CASTTRGPEPQHF. The DNA of the CDR3 is TGTGCCAGCACCACTCGGGGGCCGGAGCCCCAGCATTTT.